This entry lists 17 T cell receptor beta chains sequenced from one sample in a study of T cells in Graves' hyperthyroidism and ophthalmopathy. Amplified TCR beta CDR3 regions derived from RNA transcripts. An initial round of RT-PCR targeting the TCR CDR3 relied on the HTBI primer set. TCRdb re-derived calls from the multiplex PCR reads in MiXCR, one entry per CDR3 protein. The table lists around 400,000 distinct CDR3 sequences, approximately 25% of them singletons. Sequencing was done on a sample of blood. The receptors stem from a man aged 45-65 years with Graves' hyperthyroidism.

This clonotype has ten or more counts. The chain has TRBV28 and TRBJ2-3, with 7 nucleotides matching TRBD2. The junction had 13 bases not matched to a gene; V was cut back by 6 bases and J by 4 bases. The CDR3 contains 16 residues. CDR1 and CDR2 from the germline V gene are MDHEN and SYDVKM. CDR3 region: CASSPTRPGGSDTQYF. The CDR3 DNA reads TGTGCCAGCAGCCCGACTAGACCGGGGGGATCAGATACGCAGTATTTT. Complete variable domain (other parts from reference TRBV28 and TRBJ2-3): DVKVTQSSRYLVKRTGEKVFLECVQDMDHENMFWYRQDPGLGLRLIYFSYDVKMKEKGDIPEGYSVSREKKERFSLILESASTNQTSMYLCASSPTRPGGSDTQYFGPGTRLTVL.

V gene TRBV6-2 or TRBV6-3 combines with J gene TRBJ1-2; possibly TRBD1 for D (5 bases). CDR3 size: 12 residues. The germline V gene has CDR1 MNHEY and CDR2 SVGEGT. V dropped 2 bases and J dropped 7 bases, with 8 bases sitting between them. CDR3 protein: CASSYKGPGYTF. CDR3 nucleotides: TGTGCCAGCAGTTACAAGGGGCCTGGCTACACCTTC.

The gene calls are TRBV9 and TRBJ2-2; TRBD1 agrees at 7 bases. After removal of 0 bases from V and 1 base from J, the junction contained 3 bases not matched to a gene. The V gene's germline CDR1 is SGDLS and CDR2 YYNGEE. The CDR3 runs 16 residues. The CDR3 reads CASSVGQGRNTGELFF. In DNA form, the CDR3 reads TGTGCCAGCAGCGTAGGACAGGGTCGGAACACCGGGGAGCTGTTTTTT.

Turning to this clonotype: A much larger clone differs by one base, so this may be a read error. Given the absence of the conserved phenylalanine or tryptophan at the CDR3 end, a read error is likely. The CDR3 nucleotides read TGTGCCAGCAGCTTCATGGGGTCCTACAATGAGCAGTTCCTC. This encodes CASSFMGSYNEQFL. The chain carries TRBV11-2 and TRBJ2-1; D remains unclear. This CDR3 spans 14 amino acids. Germline values: CDR1 SGHAT, CDR2 FQNNGV. Trimming stripped 3 bases from V and 1 base from J, with 7 bases between.

A few counts support this clonotype. The genes are TRBV6-2 or TRBV6-3 and TRBJ1-5; a weak D match, TRBD1 (5 bases). This CDR3 region has 16 residues. From germline, CDR1 is MNHEY and CDR2 SVGEGT. V was pared by 8 bases and J by 8 bases, with 25 bases between. CDR3: CASYDPGTGKREPQHF. CDR3 bases: TGTGCCAGCTACGACCCCGGGACGGGTAAAAGGGAGCCCCAGCATTTT.

There are a few counts of this clonotype. V is TRBV30 and J is TRBJ1-1; D remains unclear. Trimming cost V 7 bases and J 1 base, with 10 bases left between them. This CDR3 spans 12 amino acids. Germline V gene data show CDR1 as GTSNPN and CDR2 as SVGIG (reference sequence). The CDR3 sequence: CAFYRKNTEAFF. The CDR3 DNA follows: TGTGCCTTTTACAGAAAGAACACTGAAGCTTTCTTT.

This clonotype was counted between two and nine times. This rearrangement joins TRBV30 to TRBJ2-5, with 10 nucleotides matching TRBD2. The ends lost 7 bases at V and 4 bases at J; junction bases unmatched: 9. This CDR3 spans 14 amino acids. Germline V gene data show CDR1 as GTSNPN and CDR2 as SVGIG (reference sequence). CDR3: CAYEAGLATETQYF. As DNA, the CDR3 is TGTGCCTACGAAGCGGGACTAGCGACAGAGACCCAGTACTTC.

This chain connects TRBV7-9 to TRBJ1-5; TRBD1 might be the D (5 bases). Germline CDR1 reads SEHNR; CDR2 reads FQNEAQ (reference sequence). The CDR3 consists of 16 residues. V lost 1 base and J 3 bases, leaving 13 bases between the germline ends. CDR3 DNA sequence: TGTGCCAGCAGCTTAGTGTCAGGACATGTCAATCAGCCCCAGCATTTT. The encoded protein is CASSLVSGHVNQPQHF.

This clonotype was recorded many times. The chain links TRBV2 to TRBJ2-1; tentative D call: TRBD2 (7 bases). Germline CDR1 and CDR2: SNHLY and FYNNEI. V was trimmed by 0 bases and J by 7 bases, leaving 13 bases between them. The CDR3 totals 15 residues. The CDR3 region has the DNA TGTGCCAGCAGTGAAGCAACTGCGGGGGCAAATGAGCAGTTCTTC. Amino acids: CASSEATAGANEQFF.

This clonotype came up a few times. In nucleotides, the CDR3 is TGTGCCACCAGTGACCGCCGCGTTGGGAATGAAAAACTGTTTTTT. Protein: CATSDRRVGNEKLFF. This rearrangement joins TRBV24-1 to TRBJ1-4, with D hard to call. The CDR3 is made up of 15 amino acids. Between the trimmed V and J ends, which lost 4 bases and 5 bases, there was a span of 13 bases. Germline V gives CDR1 KGHDR, CDR2 SFDVKD.

This clonotype has a count of ten or more. The rearrangement joins TRBV27 to TRBJ2-1; 11 bases align to TRBD2. This CDR3 has 16 amino acids. With 6 bases clipped from V and 8 bases from J, the junction kept 12 bases outside the gene matches. Germline values: CDR1 MNHEY, CDR2 SMNVEV (reference sequence). CDR3 in amino acids: CASSLWRLAGSHEQFF. The CDR3 nucleotides are TGTGCCAGCAGCCTTTGGCGACTAGCGGGAAGCCATGAGCAGTTCTTC.

V and J are TRBV7-3 and TRBJ2-5; no firm D call. The CDR3 spans 14 residues. V lost 2 bases, J lost 1 base, and 8 bases lay in between. Germline lookup yields CDR1 SGHTA and CDR2 FQGTGA. The CDR3 loop reads CASSLGVSQETQYF. CDR3 sequence (DNA): TGTGCCAGCAGCTTAGGGGTCAGCCAAGAGACCCAGTACTTC.

This clonotype has just a few counts. The chain combines TRBV27 with TRBJ1-3; no clear D gene. This CDR3 has 14 residues. The V end was cut by 8 bases, the J end by 4 bases, with 15 bases between. Germline V gene lookup returns CDR1 MNHEY and CDR2 SMNVEV (reference sequence). The CDR3 loop reads CASLIRNSGNTIYF. In DNA, the CDR3 is TGTGCCAGCCTTATCCGGAATTCCGGAAACACCATATATTTT.

In this sample, this clonotype turned up many times. The CDR3 reads CASASEETQYF. CDR3 in DNA: TGTGCCAGCGCCTCGGAGGAGACCCAGTACTTC. The chain is built from TRBV27 and TRBJ2-5, with no clear D. CDR3 size: 11 residues. Germline-derived CDR1 and CDR2 are MNHEY and SMNVEV (reference sequence). V was cut by 8 bases and J by 5 bases, with 9 bases left in between.

This clonotype was seen a handful of times. The genes are TRBV27 and TRBJ1-6; D may be TRBD1 (5 bases). This CDR3 is 17 amino acids long. Trimming cost V 2 bases and J 8 bases, with 19 bases left between them. In germline, CDR1 is MNHEY, CDR2 SMNVEV (reference sequence). The CDR3, as DNA: TGTGCCAGCAGTTTACTGTCCGGCCCCTCCAGGGATTCACCCCTCCACTTT. Residues: CASSLLSGPSRDSPLHF.

The sample holds many counts of this clonotype. The CDR3 nucleotides are TGTGCCAGCAGGGGACAGGGGGCAATCGGCAACGAGCAGTACTTC. Protein product: CASRGQGAIGNEQYF. The gene calls are TRBV2 and TRBJ2-7, with 12 positions matching TRBD1. Unmatched junction bases numbered 8, after V lost 6 bases and J lost 5 bases. Germline V lookup: CDR1 SNHLY, CDR2 FYNNEI. The CDR3 covers 15 residues. The whole variable domain, filled in from reference TRBV2 and TRBJ2-7, reads EPEVTQTPSHQVTQMGQEVILRCVPISNHLYFYWYRQILGQKVEFLVSFYNNEISEKSEIFDDQFSVERPDGSNFTLKIRSTKLEDSAMYFCASRGQGAIGNEQYFGPGTRLTVT.

This rearrangement joins TRBV5-1 to TRBJ1-1, with 7 bases aligning to TRBD1. Germline V lookup: CDR1 SGHRS, CDR2 YFSETQ. CDR3 length: 14 amino acids. V lost 2 bases, J lost 2 bases, and 3 bases stayed unmatched. The CDR3 nucleotides are TGCGCCAGCAGCTTAAACAGGGGAAACACTGAAGCTTTCTTT. Protein product: CASSLNRGNTEAFF.